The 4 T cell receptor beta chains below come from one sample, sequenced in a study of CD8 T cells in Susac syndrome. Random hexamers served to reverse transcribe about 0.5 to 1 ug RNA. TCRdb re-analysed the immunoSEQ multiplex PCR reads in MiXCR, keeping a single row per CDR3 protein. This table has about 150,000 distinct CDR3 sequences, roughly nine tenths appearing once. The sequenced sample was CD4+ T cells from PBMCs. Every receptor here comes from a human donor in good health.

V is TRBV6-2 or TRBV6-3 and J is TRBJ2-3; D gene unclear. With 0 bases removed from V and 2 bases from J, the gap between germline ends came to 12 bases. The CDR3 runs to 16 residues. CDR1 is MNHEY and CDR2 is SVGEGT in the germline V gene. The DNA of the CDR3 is TGTGCCAGCAGTTACTCGATACCCAATCCCACAGATACGCAGTATTTT. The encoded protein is CASSYSIPNPTDTQYF.

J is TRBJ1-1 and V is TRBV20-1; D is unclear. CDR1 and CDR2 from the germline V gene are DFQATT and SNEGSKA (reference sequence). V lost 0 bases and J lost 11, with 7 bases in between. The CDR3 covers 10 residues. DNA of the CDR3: TGCAGTGCTAGAGACCGGTTTGCTTTCTTT. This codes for CSARDRFAFF.

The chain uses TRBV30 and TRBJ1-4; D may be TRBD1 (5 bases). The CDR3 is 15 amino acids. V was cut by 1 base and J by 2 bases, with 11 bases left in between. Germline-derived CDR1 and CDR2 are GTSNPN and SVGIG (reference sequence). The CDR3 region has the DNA TGTGCCTGGAGTGCCCTGGGGGGGACTAATGAAAAACTGTTTTTT. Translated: CAWSALGGTNEKLFF.

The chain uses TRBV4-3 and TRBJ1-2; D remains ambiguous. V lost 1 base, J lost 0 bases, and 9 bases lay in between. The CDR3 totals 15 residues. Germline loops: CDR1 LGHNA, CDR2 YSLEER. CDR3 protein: CASSQGAATNYGYTF. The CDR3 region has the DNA TGCGCCAGCAGCCAAGGGGCCGCAACTAACTATGGCTACACCTTC.